Listed here are 15 T cell receptor beta chains from one sample, sequenced in a study of identical twins. TCRdb fed the 5' RACE reads into MiXCR, producing one record per CDR3 protein. Among a few hundred thousand distinct CDR3 sequences, over 8.5% were seen once, and the ten largest hold around 7.1%. These data also featured in a second study, about yellow fever vaccine responses in identical twins.

The sequencing sample was made of CD8+ T cells sorted from blood. The source of these receptors is a woman aged 18-30 years in good health.

Concerning this clonotype itself: Being one base from a much bigger clone, this may be a read error. This rearrangement joins TRBV27 to TRBJ1-1; the D gene is possibly TRBD1 (5 bases). V lost 4 bases to trimming and J lost 11 bases, with 11 bases between them. The CDR3 sequence is 11 residues long. CDR1 and CDR2 from the germline V gene are MNHEY and SMNVEV (reference sequence). As DNA, the CDR3 is TGTGCCAGCAGTTCAGAGAGGGGTGCTTTCTTT. Translated: CASSSERGAFF.

This clonotype was observed a few times. The rearrangement uses TRBV7-9 and TRBJ2-3; no definite D call. Deletions cut 11 bases from V and 0 bases from J, with 12 bases between. Germline V gene data show CDR1 as SEHNR and CDR2 as FQNEAQ (reference sequence). This CDR3 comprises 13 residues. CDR3 nucleotides: TGTGCCTATCGACACCCTAGCACAGATACGCAGTATTTT. This gives the protein CAYRHPSTDTQYF.

This clonotype showed up many times. The J gene is TRBJ2-3, the V gene TRBV10-3; 11 positions agree with TRBD2. CDR3 length equals 18 residues. Germline V lookup: CDR1 ENHRY, CDR2 SYGVKD. V gave up 2 bases and J gave up 4 bases; unmatched junction bases: 11. The CDR3 spells CAISEPETSGSGADTQYF. CDR3 bases: TGTGCCATCAGTGAGCCCGAAACTAGCGGGAGTGGAGCAGATACGCAGTATTTT.

There are a few counts of this clonotype. The chain links TRBV13 to TRBJ2-7; TRBD1 or TRBD2 may be the D gene (5 bases each). Trimming took off 4 bases at V and 0 bases at J, with 13 bases between the two ends. Looked up from germline, CDR1 is PRHDT and CDR2 is FYEKMQ (reference sequence). This CDR3 spans 15 amino acids. This CDR3 is CASSSGTKASYEQYF. DNA for the CDR3: TGTGCCAGCAGCTCAGGGACCAAAGCCTCCTACGAGCAGTACTTC.

This clonotype was recorded at least ten times. This chain links TRBV11-2 with TRBJ2-3, with 9 positions matching TRBD2. Germline V gives CDR1 SGHAT, CDR2 FQNNGV. The CDR3 covers 15 residues. J lost 6 bases, V lost 2 bases, and 6 bases had no gene match. The CDR3 loop is CASSLPAGGQDTQYF. CDR3 nucleotides: TGTGCCAGCAGCTTACCAGCGGGAGGTCAGGATACGCAGTATTTT.

This chain links TRBV25-1 with TRBJ2-5; TRBD1 agrees at 7 bases. The CDR3 length is 14 residues. Looked up from germline, CDR1 is MGHDK and CDR2 is SYGVNS. J gave up 1 base and V 4 bases, and 3 bases lay outside the gene matches. The CDR3: CASSVGQTQETQYF. For the CDR3, the DNA is TGTGCCAGCAGTGTGGGACAGACCCAAGAGACCCAGTACTTC.

In its sample, this clonotype was seen a few times. The chain carries TRBV14 and TRBJ2-1; 9 nucleotides match TRBD2. The J segment lost 2 bases and the V segment lost 4 bases, leaving 9 bases of the junction unmatched. CDR3 size: 17 residues. Germline loops: CDR1 SGHDN, CDR2 FVKESK. The CDR3 is CASSPLEREAPYNEQFF. The CDR3 nucleotides are TGTGCCAGCAGCCCCCTAGAGCGGGAGGCCCCCTACAATGAGCAGTTCTTC.

This clonotype came up a few times. The V gene is TRBV2, the J gene TRBJ2-1; perhaps TRBD1 as D (6 bases). CDR1 and CDR2 from the germline V gene are SNHLY and FYNNEI. CDR3 length: 12 residues. Trimming stripped 7 bases from V and 6 bases from J, with 10 bases between. CDR3 in DNA: TGTGCCAGCACCCAGACAGGCAATGAGCAGTTCTTC. Amino acid sequence: CASTQTGNEQFF.

This clonotype was seen ten or more times. The chain is built from TRBV6-2 or TRBV6-3 and TRBJ2-1; D may be TRBD1 (6 bases). This CDR3 spans 17 amino acids. CDR1 and CDR2 (germline): MNHEY, SVGEGT. Trimming removed 2 bases at V and 5 bases at J, with 19 bases between. The CDR3 DNA follows: TGTGCCAGCAGTTACCTCGCGACAGGCAGAATCGACAATGAGCAGTTCTTC. It codes for CASSYLATGRIDNEQFF.

The chain couples TRBV27 to TRBJ2-7, with a tentative D call TRBD2 (6 bases). The CDR3 has 15 amino acids. V shed 8 bases and J shed 3 bases, with 20 bases lying between them. The germline V gene encodes CDR1 MNHEY and CDR2 SMNVEV (reference sequence). This CDR3 reads CASRGGEGVSYEQYF. The CDR3 DNA follows: TGTGCCAGCCGCGGCGGGGAAGGGGTAAGCTACGAGCAGTACTTC.

This clonotype was picked up a small number of times. The chain employs TRBV10-3 and TRBJ2-1, with D tentatively TRBD2 (6 bases). The CDR3 covers 13 residues. Germline CDR1 and CDR2: ENHRY and SYGVKD. Trimming stripped 10 bases from V and 8 bases from J, with 18 bases between. DNA of the CDR3: TGTGCCAGTTTGGGAGGAAATGTCGATGAGCAGTTCTTC. This translates into CASLGGNVDEQFF.

This clonotype has ten or more counts. This chain uses TRBV5-6 with TRBJ2-1; maybe TRBD2 (6 bases). Germline V gene data show CDR1 as SGHDT and CDR2 as YYEEEE. This CDR3 spans 16 amino acids. Trimming pared 0 bases from V and 3 bases from J, leaving 13 bases between. CDR3 region: CASSLGDSGLYNEQFF. The CDR3 DNA reads TGTGCCAGCAGCTTGGGTGATAGCGGCCTCTACAATGAGCAGTTCTTC. The full variable domain, completed using reference TRBV5-6 and TRBJ2-1, is DAGVTQSPTHLIKTRGQQVTLRCSPKSGHDTVSWYQQALGQGPQFIFQYYEEEERQRGNFPDRFSGHQFPNYSSELNVNALLLGDSALYLCASSLGDSGLYNEQFFGPGTRLTVL.

In its sample, this clonotype was seen a few times. The chain recombines TRBV7-8 with TRBJ2-7; 8 positions match TRBD1. This CDR3 comprises 15 residues. Unmatched junction bases numbered 5, after V lost 2 bases and J lost 2 bases. Germline CDR1 is SGHVS and CDR2 is FQNEAQ. This CDR3 reads CASSLKQGVAYEQYF. CDR3 nucleotide sequence: TGTGCCAGCAGCTTAAAACAGGGGGTAGCCTACGAGCAGTACTTC.

This chain links TRBV7-2 with TRBJ2-7; D gene uncertain. V was pared by 1 base and J by 7 bases, with 17 bases between. CDR3 length: 15 residues. Germline CDR1 reads SGHTA; CDR2 reads FQGNSA. The CDR3 DNA reads TGTGCCAGCAGCTTAGTTTCCAGCGACCTCGCAGAGCAGTACTTC. This sequence encodes CASSLVSSDLAEQYF.

This clonotype was counted between two and nine times. This sequence joins TRBV9 and TRBJ2-3, with 13 bases matching TRBD2. CDR1 SGDLS and CDR2 YYNGEE come from the germline V gene. This CDR3 has 16 residues. The V and J ends lost 4 bases and 4 bases, in that order; junction bases with no gene match: 6. For the CDR3, the DNA is TGTGCCAGCAGCCTAGGACTAGCGGGAGTCTCAGATACGCAGTATTTT. Protein: CASSLGLAGVSDTQYF.